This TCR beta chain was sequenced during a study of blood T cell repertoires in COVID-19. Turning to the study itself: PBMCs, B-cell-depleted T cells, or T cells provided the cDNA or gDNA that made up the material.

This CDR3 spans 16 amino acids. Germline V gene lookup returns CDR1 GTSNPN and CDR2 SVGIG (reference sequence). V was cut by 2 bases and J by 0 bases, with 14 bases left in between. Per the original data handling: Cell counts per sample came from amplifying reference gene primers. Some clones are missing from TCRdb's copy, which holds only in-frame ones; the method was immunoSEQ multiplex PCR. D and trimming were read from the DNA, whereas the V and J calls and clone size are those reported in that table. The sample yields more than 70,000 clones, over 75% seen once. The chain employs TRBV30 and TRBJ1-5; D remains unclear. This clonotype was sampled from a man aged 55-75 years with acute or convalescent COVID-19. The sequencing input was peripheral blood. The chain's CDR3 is CAWSKDLDFSNQPQHF. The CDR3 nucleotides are TGTGCCTGGAGTAAGGATCTAGATTTTAGCAATCAGCCCCAGCATTTT.